What follows describes a single T cell receptor (beta chain). Enrolment of Seattle patients took place during active infection, and they were followed longitudinally. This sample is part of a study of blood T cell repertoires in COVID-19. Overall study: COVID-19 samples from acute and convalescent phases originated in the United States, Italy and Spain.

Sequencing used immunoSEQ multiplex PCR; TCRdb keeps in-frame clones, though not all of them. The table records under 200,000 clones, around 79% of them present only once. The CDR3 is made up of 16 amino acids. V shed 0 bases, J shed 5 bases, and the junction held 10 bases outside the gene matches. Germline V gene lookup returns CDR1 SGHNT and CDR2 YYREEE (reference sequence). The TCR comes from a woman aged 40-49 years with COVID-19, enrolled during active disease. Sequenced material: peripheral blood. The chain has TRBV5-4 and TRBJ2-7; TRBD2 agrees at 8 bases. CDR3 region: CASSLDFSGGSHEQYF. DNA of the CDR3: TGTGCCAGCAGCTTGGATTTTTCGGGAGGGAGCCACGAGCAGTACTTC.